This T cell receptor (beta chain) stems from a study of blood T cells in healthy people across ages. Concerning this clonotype: A junction boundary mismatches the germline segment, possibly from a read error.

For the second PCR, which ran for roughly 7 to 11 cycles, a sample-barcoded 5' primer and a J-beta primer mix were used. TCRdb used MiXCR to reprocess the 5' RACE reads, holding one entry per CDR3 protein. This table has some 780,000 distinct CDR3 sequences, roughly three fifths appearing once. Germline V lookup: CDR1 SSHAT, CDR2 FNYEAQ (reference sequence). This CDR3 region has 14 residues. The sequencing sample was made of blood. The receptor was isolated from a middle-aged man in good health. This chain joins TRBV7-7 and TRBJ2-1, with 7 bases identical to TRBD2. The CDR3 nucleotides read TGTGCTAGCAGCCTAGATGGCGGGGGTAGTGAGCAGTTCTTC. It encodes CASSLDGGGSEQFF.